This T cell receptor beta chain derives from a study of early stage breast cancer tumors. For the study at large: Of fewer than 20 invasive breast tumors, more than nine were hormone receptor-positive, HER2-negative.

Sequencing was performed with immunoSEQ multiplex PCR; in TCRdb, only in-frame clones are kept and a portion is missing. Here the sample spans about 63,000 clones, over 65% being singletons. This clone was found a few times. The receptor was derived from a person in their thirties with breast cancer. Sequencing was performed on blood.

CDR3 nucleotides: TGTGCCAGCTCCGACTGGGGCTACACCTTC. Translation gives CASSDWGYTF. J is TRBJ1-2 and V is TRBV2; no reliable D call. Germline V CDR1 and CDR2: SNHLY, FYNNEI. Trimming stripped 8 bases from V and 8 bases from J, with 9 bases between. The length of the CDR3 is 10 residues.